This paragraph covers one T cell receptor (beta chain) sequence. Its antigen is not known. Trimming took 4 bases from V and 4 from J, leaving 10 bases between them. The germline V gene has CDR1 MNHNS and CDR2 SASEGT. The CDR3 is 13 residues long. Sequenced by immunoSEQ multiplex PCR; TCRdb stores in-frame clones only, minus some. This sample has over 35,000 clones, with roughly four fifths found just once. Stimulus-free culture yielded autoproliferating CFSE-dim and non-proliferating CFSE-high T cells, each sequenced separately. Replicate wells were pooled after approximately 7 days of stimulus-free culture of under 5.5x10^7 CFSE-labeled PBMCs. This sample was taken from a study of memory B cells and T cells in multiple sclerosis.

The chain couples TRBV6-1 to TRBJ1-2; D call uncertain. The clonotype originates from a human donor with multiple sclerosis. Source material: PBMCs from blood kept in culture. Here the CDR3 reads CASSVLLPYGYTF. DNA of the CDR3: TGTGCCAGCAGTGTGTTGCTCCCCTATGGCTACACCTTC.